A single sample gave rise to the 32 T cell receptor beta chains below, sequenced in a study of T cell clones after liver transplantation. Generated by immunoSEQ multiplex PCR, the TCRdb table keeps only in-frame clones and is missing some. The profile shows under 5,000 clones, roughly 39% of them singletons. Proliferating CFSE-low MLR cells were sequenced to define alloreactive TCRbeta sequences. These TCRs' antigens remain unknown. The sample comprised CD4+ T cells from cultured PBMCs. The receptor source for this set is a human patient who received a liver transplant. Some T cells may have come from the graft donor.

The chain carries TRBV27 and TRBJ2-1; D might be TRBD1 (6 bases). V gave up 6 bases and J gave up 1 base, with 10 bases separating them. The CDR3 has 14 amino acids. Germline V gene lookup returns CDR1 MNHEY and CDR2 SMNVEV (reference sequence). CDR3 nucleotides: TGTGCCAGCAGGAGGGGGAATTCCTACAATGAGCAGTTCTTC. Its protein product is CASRRGNSYNEQFF.

The chain joins TRBV11-1 to TRBJ2-3, with D perhaps assigned TRBD1 or TRBD2 (5 bases each). The CDR3 is 15 amino acids. Germline V gene lookup returns CDR1 SGHAT and CDR2 FQDESV (reference sequence). Trimming took 4 bases from V and 0 from J, leaving 11 bases between them. This CDR3 is CASSWDGSSTDTQYF. CDR3 DNA: TGTGCCAGCAGCTGGGACGGTTCTAGCACAGATACGCAGTATTTT.

The rearrangement uses TRBV11-1 and TRBJ1-1, with D possibly being TRBD1 (5 bases). This CDR3 is built from 14 residues. Germline V gene lookup returns CDR1 SGHAT and CDR2 FQDESV (reference sequence). V was pared by 5 bases and J by 0 bases, with 10 bases between. The CDR3 nucleotides read TGTGCCAGCAGCCTGGACATAGTGAACACTGAAGCTTTCTTT. Protein: CASSLDIVNTEAFF.

This clone was seen a few times. The chain combines TRBV11-2 with TRBJ2-5; D is possibly TRBD1 (6 bases). With 5 bases removed from V and 5 bases from J, the gap between germline ends came to 12 bases. This CDR3 spans 13 amino acids. Germline assignment: CDR1 SGHAT and CDR2 FQNNGV. CDR3 region: CASSPGVVETQYF. The CDR3 DNA reads as TGTGCCAGCAGCCCAGGGGTCGTGGAGACCCAGTACTTC. The variable domain in full, with the rest retrieved from reference TRBV11-2 and TRBJ2-5, is EAGVAQSPRYKIIEKRQSVAFWCNPISGHATLYWYQQILGQGPKLLIQFQNNGVVDDSQLPKDRFSAERLKGVDSTLKIQPAKLEDSAVYLCASSPGVVETQYFGPGTRLLVL.

The chain couples TRBV7-9 to TRBJ2-2; D is undetermined. Germline CDR1 reads SEHNR; CDR2 reads FQNEAQ (reference sequence). V lost 5 bases, J lost 4 bases, and 11 bases lay in between. The CDR3 extends over 14 amino acids. The CDR3 reads CASSRLRATGELFF. The DNA of the CDR3 is TGTGCCAGCAGCCGTCTTAGAGCCACCGGGGAGCTGTTTTTT.

V is TRBV5-1 and J is TRBJ2-1, with D perhaps matching TRBD2 (6 bases). CDR3 size: 13 residues. The V gene lost 4 bases and the J gene lost 4 bases, with 9 bases spanning the gap. CDR1 is SGHRS and CDR2 is YFSETQ in the germline V gene. The CDR3 coding sequence is TGCGCCAGCAGCACTAGCCTATACAATGAGCAGTTCTTC. Translation gives CASSTSLYNEQFF.

The genes are TRBV10-2 and TRBJ1-2, with D possibly matching TRBD1 (6 bases). Per the germline V gene, CDR1 is WSHSY and CDR2 is SAAADI. Trimming removed 7 bases from V and 6 bases from J, with 15 bases in between. CDR3 length: 13 residues. The CDR3 DNA sequence: TGCGCCAGCAAAACACAGGGCGCTGATGGCTACACCTTC. Translation: CASKTQGADGYTF.

The chain links TRBV11-2 to TRBJ2-7, with TRBD2 identical over 8 bases. This CDR3 has 15 amino acids. Germline-derived CDR1 and CDR2 are SGHAT and FQNNGV. After removal of 7 bases from V and 3 bases from J, the junction contained 11 bases not matched to a gene. Here the CDR3 reads CASTVGRLALYEQYF. The CDR3 nucleotides are TGTGCCAGCACCGTAGGAAGACTAGCGCTCTACGAGCAGTACTTC.

V usage is TRBV6-5 and J usage is TRBJ1-1; D possibly corresponds to TRBD1 (6 bases). The CDR3 runs to 13 residues. Between the trimmed V and J ends, which lost 4 bases and 4 bases, there was a span of 10 bases. The germline gives CDR1 MNHEY, CDR2 SVGAGI. CDR3 loop: CASSLGGSTEAFF. The CDR3 bases are TGTGCCAGCAGTTTAGGGGGTAGCACTGAAGCTTTCTTT.

J is TRBJ2-7 and V is TRBV10-1; D is possibly TRBD1 (6 bases). Germline loops: CDR1 WNHNN, CDR2 SYGVQD (reference sequence). V lost 1 base to trimming and J lost 3 bases, with 13 bases between them. The CDR3 covers 15 residues. CDR3 loop: CASSEFGQKGYEQYF. As DNA, the CDR3 is TGCGCCAGCAGTGAGTTCGGACAGAAGGGCTACGAGCAGTACTTC.

The chain uses TRBV29-1 and TRBJ2-1, with D unclear. This CDR3 has 13 amino acids. V shed 0 bases and J shed 5 bases, with 8 bases lying between them. Germline values: CDR1 SQVTM, CDR2 ANQGSEA. DNA of the CDR3: TGCAGCGTTGAAGATCAGGTCCACAATGAGCAGTTCTTC. It is translated as CSVEDQVHNEQFF.

A remark on this clone: Other DNA sequences from this sample encode an identical CDR3 as well. This chain links TRBV5-4 with TRBJ2-1, with 8 nucleotides matching TRBD1. V lost 3 bases, J lost 0 bases, and 2 bases stayed unmatched. The CDR3 spans 15 residues. Per germline, CDR1 SGHNT and CDR2 YYREEE (reference sequence). DNA of the CDR3: TGTGCCAGCAGCTCCGACAGGGGCTCCTACAATGAGCAGTTCTTC. It is translated as CASSSDRGSYNEQFF.

The CDR3 DNA follows: TGCGCCAGCAGTCGGGCGGGGGCTTTAATGGAGACCCAGTACTTC. Translated: CASSRAGALMETQYF. The rearrangement links TRBV5-1 to TRBJ2-5, with a possible D match to TRBD2 (7 bases). Germline V CDR1 and CDR2: SGHRS, YFSETQ. This CDR3 has 15 residues. The V end was cut by 5 bases, the J end by 5 bases, with 19 bases between.

The V gene is TRBV5-4, the J gene TRBJ1-1; the match to TRBD1 covers 8 bases. CDR3 size: 15 residues. Germline CDR1 SGHNT, CDR2 YYREEE (reference sequence). With 3 bases clipped from V and 0 bases from J, the junction kept 4 bases outside the gene matches. The CDR3 coding sequence is TGTGCCAGCAGCTGGGGACAGGTTATGAACACTGAAGCTTTCTTT. Its protein is CASSWGQVMNTEAFF.

The chain couples TRBV10-3 to TRBJ1-6, with TRBD1 identical over 8 bases. CDR1 ENHRY and CDR2 SYGVKD come from the germline V gene. With 0 bases clipped from V and 7 bases from J, the junction kept 5 bases outside the gene matches. The CDR3 spans 16 residues. CDR3 region: CAISESPGGANSPLHF. CDR3 nucleotide sequence: TGTGCCATCAGTGAGTCTCCAGGGGGCGCGAATTCACCCCTCCACTTT.

The chain recombines TRBV6-6 with TRBJ2-5; unclear D gene. Trimming cost V 1 base and J 3 bases, with 3 bases left between them. CDR3 length equals 12 residues. Looked up from germline, CDR1 is MNHNY and CDR2 is SVGAGI (reference sequence). CDR3 loop: CASSYYKETQYF. CDR3 nucleotides: TGTGCCAGCAGTTACTATAAAGAGACCCAGTACTTC.

This clone was observed a handful of times. The genes are TRBV11-3 and TRBJ2-1; 14 nucleotides line up with TRBD2. This CDR3 region has 16 residues. From germline, CDR1 is SGHNT and CDR2 YENEEA. V dropped 4 bases and J dropped 5; count of bases not matched to a gene: 4. The CDR3 loop is CASSYTGLAGDNEQFF. The DNA of the CDR3 is TGTGCCAGCAGCTATACGGGACTAGCGGGAGACAATGAGCAGTTCTTC.

As for this clone: A read error may account for a junction end that differs from germline. The chain uses TRBV13 and TRBJ2-7; D remains unclear. CDR1 and CDR2 (germline): PRHDT, FYEKMQ (reference sequence). The CDR3 consists of 12 residues. The CDR3 sequence is CASSQRATRSCF. As DNA, the CDR3 is TGTGCCAGCAGTCAACGGGCTACACGAAGTTGCTTC.

The chain is built from TRBV11-3 and TRBJ1-1; D not certain. From germline, CDR1 is SGHNT and CDR2 YENEEA. V lost 3 bases to trimming and J lost 1 base, with 9 bases between them. This CDR3 has 14 amino acids. CDR3 protein: CASSLSAGNTEAFF. The CDR3 region has the DNA TGTGCCAGCAGCTTGTCAGCAGGGAACACTGAAGCTTTCTTT.

The chain employs TRBV12-5 and TRBJ1-1; 7 positions agree with TRBD1. CDR1 is LGHNT, CDR2 FRNRAP, per germline. This CDR3 has 15 amino acids. Germline trimming cut 11 bases from V and 2 bases from J; bases unmatched to any gene: 14. The CDR3 reads CAGPPPGTANTEAFF. CDR3 coding DNA: TGTGCTGGTCCCCCCCCCGGGACAGCCAACACTGAAGCTTTCTTT.

This sequence joins TRBV7-9 and TRBJ1-5; D is ambiguous. The V end was cut by 5 bases, the J end by 7 bases, with 15 bases between. This CDR3 contains 14 residues. Per germline, CDR1 SEHNR and CDR2 FQNEAQ (reference sequence). CDR3 amino acids: CASSPLSSDQPQHF. CDR3 in DNA: TGTGCCAGCAGCCCTCTCTCCTCGGACCAGCCCCAGCATTTT. Together with reference TRBV7-9 and TRBJ1-5, the CDR3 gives the full variable domain: DTGVSQNPRHKITKRGQNVTFRCDPISEHNRLYWYRQTLGQGPEFLTYFQNEAQLEKSRLLSDRFSAERPKGSFSTLEIQRTEQGDSAMYLCASSPLSSDQPQHFGDGTRLSIL.

The chain combines TRBV11-3 with TRBJ1-2, with 9 positions matching TRBD1. The CDR3 has 16 amino acids. Germline values: CDR1 SGHNT, CDR2 YENEEA. The J segment lost 7 bases and the V segment lost 5 bases, leaving 14 bases of the junction unmatched. CDR3 loop: CASSPTPPGQGLGYTF. CDR3 bases: TGTGCCAGCAGCCCGACTCCTCCGGGACAGGGACTTGGCTACACCTTC.

The chain joins TRBV25-1 to TRBJ2-5, with D possibly TRBD1 on 5 matching bases. The CDR3 sequence is 13 residues long. Germline V lookup: CDR1 MGHDK, CDR2 SYGVNS. Trimming pared 6 bases from V and 3 bases from J, leaving 11 bases between. The CDR3 DNA sequence: TGTGCCAGCAGGGGTACAGGAGAAGAGACCCAGTACTTC. The encoded protein is CASRGTGEETQYF.

This clone is medium-sized (0.01 to 0.1%) in the sample. The rearrangement joins TRBV11-2 to TRBJ2-7; D not resolved. The length of the CDR3 is 13 residues. Trimming took off 3 bases at V and 3 bases at J, with 9 bases between the two ends. From germline, CDR1 is SGHAT and CDR2 FQNNGV. Here the CDR3 DNA reads TGTGCCAGCAGCTTTGGCCAGGTCTACGAGCAGTACTTC. Translation: CASSFGQVYEQYF.

The genes are TRBV30 and TRBJ1-5; a weak D match, TRBD1 (5 bases). V was clipped by 7 bases and J by 2 bases, with 12 bases between them. The CDR3 consists of 13 residues. The germline V gene has CDR1 GTSNPN and CDR2 SVGIG (reference sequence). This CDR3 reads CAFSRGGNQPQHF. The CDR3 DNA follows: TGTGCCTTTTCTAGGGGCGGCAATCAGCCCCAGCATTTT. The variable domain in full, with the rest retrieved from reference TRBV30 and TRBJ1-5, is SQTIHQWPATLVQPVGSPLSLECTVEGTSNPNLYWYRQAAGRGLQLLFYSVGIGQISSEVPQNLSASRPQDRQFILSSKKLLLSDSGFYLCAFSRGGNQPQHFGDGTRLSIL.

This clone was counted a few times. This chain joins TRBV6-1 and TRBJ1-2; D not resolved. V was clipped by 10 bases and J by 0 bases, with 6 bases between them. CDR3 size: 11 residues. CDR1 is MNHNS, CDR2 SASEGT, per germline. The CDR3 is CATFANYGYTF. The CDR3 DNA follows: TGTGCCACCTTCGCTAACTATGGCTACACCTTC.

This chain links TRBV9 with TRBJ2-3; TRBD1 is a possible D gene (5 bases). Trimming took 0 bases from V and 2 from J, leaving 16 bases between them. The CDR3 loop spans 17 amino acids. The germline CDR1 and CDR2 sequences are SGDLS and YYNGEE. The CDR3 sequence: CASSVGVGRQNTDTQYF. DNA for the CDR3: TGTGCCAGCAGCGTAGGGGTGGGGCGACAAAACACAGATACGCAGTATTTT. Using reference TRBV9 and TRBJ2-3 for the parts outside the CDR3, the full variable domain is DSGVTQTPKHLITATGQRVTLRCSPRSGDLSVYWYQQSLDQGLQFLIQYYNGEERAKGNILERFSAQQFPDLHSELNLSSLELGDSALYFCASSVGVGRQNTDTQYFGPGTRLTVL.

The chain couples TRBV5-1 to TRBJ2-7; 11 bases align to TRBD1. Germline V gene data show CDR1 as SGHRS and CDR2 as YFSETQ. The CDR3 has 15 amino acids. V gave up 6 bases and J gave up 3 bases; unmatched junction bases: 8. DNA of the CDR3: TGCGCCAGCACTTCGGACAGGGGGCTATTCTACGAGCAGTACTTC. Its protein product is CASTSDRGLFYEQYF.

J is TRBJ2-3 and V is TRBV7-2; D is unclear. There are 13 residues in the CDR3. Trimming stripped 5 bases from V and 6 bases from J, with 12 bases between. Germline values: CDR1 SGHTA, CDR2 FQGNSA. CDR3 loop: CASSQNYMDTQYF. CDR3 nucleotide sequence: TGTGCCAGCAGCCAAAACTATATGGATACGCAGTATTTT.

By frequency in the sample, this clone is medium-sized. The chain combines TRBV28 with TRBJ2-2; 13 bases map to TRBD2. The J segment lost 6 bases and the V segment lost 5 bases, leaving 0 bases of the junction unmatched. Germline CDR1 and CDR2: MDHEN and SYDVKM. This CDR3 has 14 residues. This CDR3 is CASSGLAGAGELFF. Here the CDR3 DNA reads TGTGCCAGCAGTGGACTAGCGGGAGCCGGGGAGCTGTTTTTT.

This clone showed up just a few times. The V call is TRBV2, the J call TRBJ1-3; no reliable D call. The CDR3 has 16 amino acids. The V gene lost 2 bases and the J gene lost 2 bases, with 13 bases spanning the gap. Germline CDR1 reads SNHLY; CDR2 reads FYNNEI. CDR3 DNA sequence: TGTGCCAGCAGTGAATACGGTACAAGCGCTGGAAACACCATATATTTT. It specifies CASSEYGTSAGNTIYF.

The chain couples TRBV5-1 to TRBJ2-1; D tentatively fits TRBD1 or TRBD2 (5 bases each). CDR3 length: 16 amino acids. Trimming pared 2 bases from V and 10 bases from J, leaving 22 bases between. Germline lookup yields CDR1 SGHRS and CDR2 YFSETQ. In DNA, the CDR3 is TGCGCCAGCAGCTTTACCGGGACGCAAGCCATGAGGGAGCAGTTCTTC. As protein: CASSFTGTQAMREQFF.